This T cell receptor (beta chain) came from a study of T-cell reconstitution after alpha-beta-depleted transplantation in children. CDR3 length equals 16 residues. Looked up from germline, CDR1 is DFQATT and CDR2 is SNEGSKA (reference sequence). The trim removed 2 bases at V and 3 bases at J, leaving 6 bases unmatched. At least ten counts were recorded for this clonotype. Its target is unknown. Findings and caveats of the study: Several patients had high TCRbeta diversity at day 60; it came from surviving recipient T cells and thymic progenitors. Newly produced T cells mostly accounted for T-cell counts and diversity one year post-transplant. The origin of alpha-beta T cells about two months after transplant was reportedly several hundred expanded graft clones.

The TCRbeta library incorporated unique molecular identifiers. TCRdb itself ran the PCR reads through MiXCR, one entry per CDR3 protein. The data contain approximately 130,000 distinct CDR3 sequences, roughly 9% of them singletons. The chain is built from TRBV20-1 and TRBJ2-7; TRBD2 agrees at 14 bases. This receptor was identified in a girl under three years old who had a stem cell transplant for combined immunodeficiency, so the T cells may come from the graft donor. This specimen consisted of PBMCs, mostly from graft donor cells, obtained 180 days after TCRalphabeta/CD19-depleted stem cell transplant. CDR3: CSARLGLAGANYEQYF. The CDR3 coding sequence is TGCAGTGCTAGACTGGGACTAGCGGGGGCTAACTACGAGCAGTACTTC.